The 24 T cell receptor beta chains below come from one sample, sequenced in a study of T cell responses to AZD1222 COVID-19 vaccine. TCRdb keeps only in-frame clones here, not all; method: immunoSEQ multiplex PCR. The sample consists of over 110,000 clones, roughly 90% of them appearing once. The sample consisted of peripheral blood, taken on day 0 of AZD1222 vaccination. These receptors all come from an adult in good health.

The chain employs TRBV15 and TRBJ2-7; D ambiguous. The CDR3 spans 11 residues. CDR1 is LNHNV, CDR2 YYDKDF, per germline (reference sequence). Trimming took off 5 bases at V and 6 bases at J, with 8 bases between the two ends. The CDR3, as DNA: TGTGCCACCAGCCTAGGTGGCGAGCAGTACTTC. Protein sequence: CATSLGGEQYF. The full variable domain, with the rest looked up from reference TRBV15 and TRBJ2-7, is DAMVIQNPRYQVTQFGKPVTLSCSQTLNHNVMYWYQQKSSQAPKLLFHYYDKDFNNEADTPDNFQSRRPNTSFCFLDIRSPGLGDTAMYLCATSLGGEQYFGPGTRLTVT.

The chain has TRBV19 and TRBJ1-1; maybe TRBD1 (5 bases). This CDR3 is 16 amino acids long. Trimming left V 5 bases short and J 2 bases short, with 18 bases between. Germline-derived CDR1 and CDR2 are LNHDA and SQIVND (reference sequence). CDR3 nucleotide sequence: TGTGCCAGTAGTCCCACCGGGGGAAGGGGCAACACTGAAGCTTTCTTT. Protein product: CASSPTGGRGNTEAFF.

The chain combines TRBV18 with TRBJ1-1, with D unresolved. The CDR3 is 13 residues long. Trimming pared 2 bases from V and 5 bases from J, leaving 9 bases between. Per the germline V gene, CDR1 is KGHSH and CDR2 is LQKENI. The CDR3 protein is CASSPGMETEAFF. The CDR3 bases are TGTGCCAGCTCACCAGGGATGGAGACTGAAGCTTTCTTT.

This chain links TRBV4-2 with TRBJ2-7, with TRBD2 matching over 7 bases. The germline V gene encodes CDR1 LGHNA and CDR2 YNFKEQ. The J segment lost 0 bases and the V segment lost 0 bases, leaving 5 bases of the junction unmatched. CDR3 size: 16 residues. CDR3 amino acids: CASSQDPSGSSYEQYF. The CDR3 bases are TGTGCCAGCAGCCAAGATCCTAGCGGCAGCTCCTACGAGCAGTACTTC.

The chain employs TRBV5-1 and TRBJ1-6; no clear D. Looked up from germline, CDR1 is SGHRS and CDR2 is YFSETQ. The V and J ends lost 0 bases and 8 bases respectively, with 6 bases between them. The CDR3 has 13 residues. The CDR3 bases are TGCGCCAGCAGCTTGGCCGGGGATTCACCCCTCCACTTT. Translation gives CASSLAGDSPLHF.

This clone was picked up a small number of times. The genes are TRBV12-3 or TRBV12-4 and TRBJ1-6, with no clear D. V dropped 6 bases and J dropped 7 bases, with 7 bases sitting between them. The CDR3 is 12 amino acids. CDR3 amino acids: CASRLMNSPLHF. In DNA, the CDR3 is TGTGCCAGCAGGTTAATGAATTCACCCCTCCACTTT.

This chain joins TRBV6-5 and TRBJ2-5; 7 bases are a match to TRBD1. Germline lookup yields CDR1 MNHEY and CDR2 SVGAGI. The V and J ends lost 8 bases and 3 bases, in that order; junction bases with no gene match: 3. This CDR3 region has 12 residues. The chain's CDR3 is CASGQAKETQYF. The CDR3 nucleotides read TGTGCCAGCGGACAGGCGAAAGAGACCCAGTACTTC.

As DNA, the CDR3 is TGTGCCAGCAGCCATACTTCCGGGACAGTGGAGTTCTTC. Amino acids: CASSHTSGTVEFF. This chain links TRBV5-4 with TRBJ2-1; TRBD1 matches 7 bases. Trimming cost V 4 bases and J 14 bases; bases outside gene matches: 12. Germline V gene data show CDR1 as SGHNT and CDR2 as YYREEE (reference sequence). The CDR3 extends over 13 amino acids. Full variable domain (remainder filled in from reference TRBV5-4 and TRBJ2-1): ETGVTQSPTHLIKTRGQQVTLRCSSQSGHNTVSWYQQALGQGPQFIFQYYREEENGRGNFPPRFSGLQFPNYSSELNVNALELDDSALYLCASSHTSGTVEFFGPGTRLTVL.

This chain joins TRBV6-5 and TRBJ2-2, with D possibly TRBD2 on 6 matching bases. From germline, CDR1 is MNHEY and CDR2 SVGAGI. V gave up 4 bases and J gave up 5 bases, with 14 bases separating them. The CDR3 length is 15 residues. The DNA for the CDR3 is TGTGCCAGCAGTTCCCGGGGGACGGGAACCGGGGAGCTGTTTTTT. Amino acid sequence: CASSSRGTGTGELFF.

The chain joins TRBV27 to TRBJ1-5; D gene ambiguous. Trimming removed 0 bases from V and 6 bases from J, with 9 bases in between. This CDR3 has 14 residues. Germline lookup yields CDR1 MNHEY and CDR2 SMNVEV (reference sequence). CDR3 DNA sequence: TGTGCCAGCAGTTTATCGCCCGGCGGTCAGCCCCAGCATTTT. Its protein is CASSLSPGGQPQHF.

The V and J genes are TRBV12-3 or TRBV12-4 and TRBJ2-5; TRBD1 agrees at 7 bases. V was pared by 6 bases and J by 4 bases, with 5 bases of the junction left unmatched. This CDR3 contains 13 residues. The CDR3, as DNA: TGTGCCAGCAGCTCCGGACAGGTAGAGACCCAGTACTTC. It codes for CASSSGQVETQYF.

The chain has TRBV29-1 and TRBJ1-2; TRBD1 is a possible D gene (5 bases). V dropped 5 bases and J dropped 8 bases, with 12 bases sitting between them. CDR1 and CDR2 from the germline V gene are SQVTM and ANQGSEA. The CDR3 totals 11 residues. CDR3 sequence reads: CSVHPGYGYTF. CDR3 nucleotides: TGCAGCGTTCACCCAGGGTACGGCTACACCTTC. The entire variable domain, with the rest obtained from reference TRBV29-1 and TRBJ1-2, is as follows: SAVISQKPSRDICQRGTSLTIQCQVDSQVTMMFWYRQQPGQSLTLIATANQGSEATYESGFVIDKFPISRPNLTFSTLTVSNMSPEDSSIYLCSVHPGYGYTFGSGTRLTVV.

The chain employs TRBV10-3 and TRBJ2-3; 11 positions agree with TRBD2. The CDR3 has 17 residues. Trimming took 8 bases from V and 0 from J; bases not matched to a gene: 10. CDR1 is ENHRY and CDR2 is SYGVKD in the germline V gene. The CDR3 DNA is TGTGCCATCGGGGGACTAGCGGACTTTCTTAGCACAGATACGCAGTATTTT. Translated, it gives CAIGGLADFLSTDTQYF.

The rearrangement uses TRBV7-2 and TRBJ1-2; 8 bases map to TRBD1. V shed 2 bases, J shed 0 bases, and the junction held 5 bases outside the gene matches. The CDR3 is 16 residues long. CDR1 and CDR2 (germline): SGHTA, FQGNSA. This CDR3 reads CASSLISTGANYGYTF. Here the CDR3 DNA reads TGTGCCAGCAGCTTAATTTCGACAGGGGCTAACTATGGCTACACCTTC. The complete variable domain, with remaining parts taken from reference TRBV7-2 and TRBJ1-2, reads GAGVSQSPSNKVTEKGKDVELRCDPISGHTALYWYRQSLGQGLEFLIYFQGNSAPDKSGLPSDRFSAERTGGSVSTLTIQRTQQEDSAVYLCASSLISTGANYGYTFGSGTRLTVV.

The chain combines TRBV30 with TRBJ1-1; maybe TRBD1 (5 bases). The CDR3 length is 13 residues. CDR1 GTSNPN and CDR2 SVGIG come from the germline V gene (reference sequence). The V end lost 3 bases, the J end lost 3 bases, and 11 bases lay between the germline ends. The CDR3 DNA reads TGTGCCTGGAGGAGGCAGGGTGACACTGAAGCTTTCTTT. Amino acids: CAWRRQGDTEAFF.

V usage is TRBV30 and J usage is TRBJ2-7; perhaps TRBD1 as D (5 bases). Looked up from germline, CDR1 is GTSNPN and CDR2 is SVGIG (reference sequence). The CDR3 is 11 amino acids. The CDR3 DNA reads as TGTGCTCTCGACAGCGCCTACGAGCAGTACTTC. Protein sequence: CALDSAYEQYF.

V and J are TRBV5-4 and TRBJ2-7; 10 bases align to TRBD2. The germline V gene has CDR1 SGHNT and CDR2 YYREEE (reference sequence). With 4 bases clipped from V and 5 bases from J, the junction kept 12 bases outside the gene matches. CDR3 length: 16 amino acids. DNA for the CDR3: TGTGCCAGCAGCCCAGAACCCCTAGCGGGAGCCGACGAGCAGTACTTC. Its protein is CASSPEPLAGADEQYF.

The sample holds one count of this clone. The CDR3 is CASRAQGGDEQFF. The CDR3 DNA reads as TGTGCCAGTAGGGCCCAGGGTGGGGATGAGCAGTTCTTC. The chain carries TRBV19 and TRBJ2-1; weak D call: TRBD1 (5 bases). The ends were cut back, 6 bases at V and 8 bases at J, with 14 bases in the middle. This CDR3 comprises 13 residues. Germline assignment: CDR1 LNHDA and CDR2 SQIVND (reference sequence).

This clone appeared a few times. The chain couples TRBV7-9 to TRBJ1-1; possibly TRBD1 for D (5 bases). CDR1 is SEHNR, CDR2 FQNEAQ, per germline (reference sequence). The CDR3 totals 14 residues. Trimming removed 2 bases from V and 5 bases from J, with 12 bases in between. The CDR3, as DNA: TGTGCCAGCAGCTTACACGGGCGGGGGACTGAAGCTTTCTTT. Amino acid sequence: CASSLHGRGTEAFF.

The chain combines TRBV7-6 with TRBJ2-7, with TRBD1 matching over 9 bases. The CDR3 is 13 residues long. V lost 2 bases to trimming and J lost 9 bases; unmatched junction nucleotides: 5. CDR1 SGHVS and CDR2 FNYEAQ come from the germline V gene. The DNA for the CDR3 is TGTGCCAGCAGCTTATACAGGGGGCAGGGGCAGTACTTC. Translated, it gives CASSLYRGQGQYF.

The chain is built from TRBV6-6 and TRBJ2-5; 10 bases line up with TRBD2. V lost 2 bases to trimming and J lost 1 base; unmatched junction nucleotides: 1. The CDR3 loop spans 15 amino acids. Germline V gene lookup returns CDR1 MNHNY and CDR2 SVGAGI (reference sequence). This CDR3 is CASSYTSGTQETQYF. The CDR3, as DNA: TGTGCCAGCAGTTACACTAGCGGGACCCAAGAGACCCAGTACTTC.

This sequence joins TRBV18 and TRBJ2-6, with 8 positions matching TRBD1. Germline V gene sequence: CDR1 KGHSH, CDR2 LQKENI. J was trimmed by 4 bases and V by 6 bases; bases with no gene match: 2. The CDR3 has 14 amino acids. CDR3 in amino acids: CASSGQGGANVLTF. The CDR3, as DNA: TGTGCCAGCTCCGGACAGGGCGGGGCCAACGTCCTGACTTTC. The complete variable domain, with remaining parts taken from reference TRBV18 and TRBJ2-6, reads NAGVMQNPRHLVRRRGQEARLRCSPMKGHSHVYWYRQLPEEGLKFMVYLQKENIIDESGMPKERFSAEFPKEGPSILRIQQVVRGDSAAYFCASSGQGGANVLTFGAGSRLTVL.

V gene TRBV19 combines with J gene TRBJ1-1; D remains ambiguous. Trimming stripped 1 base from V and 3 bases from J, with 12 bases between. CDR1 and CDR2 (germline): LNHDA, SQIVND (reference sequence). The CDR3 is 15 amino acids. The DNA of the CDR3 is TGTGCCAGTAGTATAGTGTTACCACGGGACACTGAAGCTTTCTTT. Its translation: CASSIVLPRDTEAFF.

The CDR3 nucleotides read TGTGCCAGCAGCCCACCCGGAGCAGGGATGTACACTGAAGCTTTCTTT. Translation: CASSPPGAGMYTEAFF. J is TRBJ1-1 and V is TRBV7-9; TRBD1 is a possible D gene (5 bases). V lost 5 bases, J lost 3 bases, and 19 bases lay in between. In germline, CDR1 is SEHNR, CDR2 FQNEAQ (reference sequence). The CDR3 is 16 residues long.